This TCR beta chain appears in the sequencing data of a study of control samples from healthy donors and cancer patients. V lost 3 bases and J lost 6; bases outside the gene matches: 16. The germline V gene has CDR1 SGHVS and CDR2 FNYEAQ. CDR3 size: 17 residues. Method: immunoSEQ multiplex PCR; TCRdb's copy keeps in-frame clones and lacks some. The sample has 130,000 or so clones, 90% seen once. The rearrangement links TRBV7-6 to TRBJ2-7, with 8 positions matching TRBD2. Sequenced input: blood. The sequence was obtained from a man aged 35-49 years in good health. As DNA, the CDR3 is TGTGCCAGCAGCTTCGCTGGGCGGGGGGAATGGTGGCGCGAGCAGTACTTC. Translating it yields CASSFAGRGEWWREQYF.